A single sample gave rise to the 12 T cell receptor beta chains below, sequenced in a study of cytomegalovirus exposure and HLA in healthy donors. The PCR employed 60 Vbeta primers together with 13 Jbeta primers. Libraries were prepared by immunoSEQ multiplex PCR; TCRdb keeps only in-frame clonotypes and omits some of them. The sample consists of over 90,000 clones, more than 75% of them appearing once. The sample consisted of PBMCs. These receptors all stem from a young woman in good health and CMV-seropositive.

This clone was counted a few times. V is TRBV5-1 and J is TRBJ1-6; D ambiguous. The germline V and J ends were trimmed by 2 bases and 0 bases, with 12 bases remaining between them. The length of the CDR3 is 17 residues. Germline V lookup: CDR1 SGHRS, CDR2 YFSETQ. In DNA, the CDR3 is TGCGCCAGCAGCTTACCCAGCCGGAGCTCCTATAATTCACCCCTCCACTTT. As protein: CASSLPSRSSYNSPLHF. The full variable domain, its missing parts supplied by reference TRBV5-1 and TRBJ1-6, is KAGVTQTPRYLIKTRGQQVTLSCSPISGHRSVSWYQQTPGQGLQFLFEYFSETQRNKGNFPGRFSGRQFSNSRSEMNVSTLELGDSALYLCASSLPSRSSYNSPLHFGNGTRLTVT.

The V gene is TRBV5-1, the J gene TRBJ2-2; D call uncertain. V gave up 0 bases and J gave up 5 bases, with 8 bases separating them. The CDR3 sequence is 14 residues long. The germline V gene encodes CDR1 SGHRS and CDR2 YFSETQ. This CDR3 is CASSLESRTGELFF. In DNA form, the CDR3 reads TGCGCCAGCAGCTTGGAGTCTAGGACCGGGGAGCTGTTTTTT.

This chain connects TRBV11-3 to TRBJ2-1, with 10 bases that match TRBD1. The CDR3 spans 15 residues. V trimming: 4 bases; J trimming: 6 bases; junction bases outside the gene matches: 6. Germline V gives CDR1 SGHNT, CDR2 YENEEA. The CDR3, as DNA: TGTGCCAGCAGCTCTGGACAGGGGGTAGGCAATGAGCAGTTCTTC. This sequence encodes CASSSGQGVGNEQFF.

This chain connects TRBV7-9 to TRBJ1-2; tentative D call: TRBD1 (5 bases). Trimming cost V 6 bases and J 2 bases, with 19 bases left between them. The CDR3 runs 16 residues. CDR1 and CDR2 from the germline V gene are SEHNR and FQNEAQ (reference sequence). For the CDR3, the DNA is TGTGCCAGCAGAATGTCAGGGTCTAGGTGGAACTATGGCTACACCTTC. Residues: CASRMSGSRWNYGYTF. The whole variable domain, filled in from reference TRBV7-9 and TRBJ1-2, reads DTGVSQNPRHKITKRGQNVTFRCDPISEHNRLYWYRQTLGQGPEFLTYFQNEAQLEKSRLLSDRFSAERPKGSFSTLEIQRTEQGDSAMYLCASRMSGSRWNYGYTFGSGTRLTVV.

This chain uses TRBV5-6 with TRBJ2-5, with 14 bases fitting TRBD2. CDR1 and CDR2 from the germline V gene are SGHDT and YYEEEE. The CDR3 length is 19 residues. J lost 5 bases, V lost 4 bases, and 16 bases had no gene match. The CDR3 loop reads CASSPGLAGVFTWIETQYF. CDR3 bases: TGTGCCAGCAGCCCGGGACTAGCGGGAGTGTTTACTTGGATTGAGACCCAGTACTTC.

The chain has TRBV6-5 and TRBJ1-5, with D tentatively TRBD1 (5 bases). The germline CDR1 and CDR2 sequences are MNHEY and SVGAGI. The CDR3 has 16 residues. V gave up 0 bases and J gave up 4 bases, with 13 bases separating them. The CDR3 sequence: CASSYSGGALNQPQHF. The CDR3 DNA sequence: TGTGCCAGCAGTTACTCTGGAGGGGCGCTAAATCAGCCCCAGCATTTT.

This chain joins TRBV4-2 and TRBJ1-5; D is perhaps TRBD1 (5 bases). The germline V and J ends were trimmed by 4 bases and 0 bases, with 13 bases remaining between them. Germline V lookup: CDR1 LGHNA, CDR2 YNFKEQ. CDR3 length: 16 amino acids. The CDR3 is CASSPGDRNSNQPQHF. CDR3 in DNA: TGTGCCAGCAGCCCGGGGGACCGGAATAGCAATCAGCCCCAGCATTTT.

The V and J genes are TRBV7-9 and TRBJ1-2, with TRBD1 matching 8 bases. CDR1 is SEHNR, CDR2 FQNEAQ, per germline (reference sequence). The CDR3 length is 13 residues. The V segment lost 4 bases and the J segment 6 bases; nucleotides outside the gene matches: 4. The CDR3 sequence is CASSSGQVDGYTF. CDR3 DNA sequence: TGTGCCAGCAGCTCGGGACAGGTCGATGGCTACACCTTC.

The chain has TRBV4-3 and TRBJ1-3; no definite D call. The CDR3 loop spans 16 amino acids. V shed 0 bases and J shed 2 bases, with 11 bases lying between them. Germline CDR1 is LGHNA and CDR2 is YSLEER. CDR3 nucleotides: TGCGCCAGCAGCCAAGATATGAGAGGTGCTGGAAACACCATATATTTT. Its translation: CASSQDMRGAGNTIYF.

This chain connects TRBV6-5 to TRBJ1-1; perhaps TRBD1 as D (6 bases). V lost 2 bases, J lost 7 bases, and 17 bases lay in between. Per germline, CDR1 MNHEY and CDR2 SVGAGI. There are 15 residues in the CDR3. CDR3 bases: TGTGCCAGCAGTTACGGGTTAGTCGAGGGGGATGAAGCTTTCTTT. This sequence encodes CASSYGLVEGDEAFF.

The sample holds one count of this clone. V is TRBV5-1 and J is TRBJ1-4; 9 bases are a match to TRBD1. Germline V CDR1 and CDR2: SGHRS, YFSETQ. V gave up 2 bases and J gave up 7 bases; unmatched junction bases: 3. The CDR3 length is 14 residues. The CDR3 DNA follows: TGCGCCAGCAGCTTACAGGGGGCTTTTGAAAAACTGTTTTTT. Translating it yields CASSLQGAFEKLFF.

The chain recombines TRBV7-9 with TRBJ2-7; D may be TRBD1 (6 bases). CDR3 length: 16 residues. Germline V gene sequence: CDR1 SEHNR, CDR2 FQNEAQ (reference sequence). Trimming removed 5 bases from V and 4 bases from J, with 21 bases in between. CDR3 in amino acids: CASSPLTAGVLYEQYF. The CDR3, as DNA: TGTGCCAGCAGCCCCCTGACGGCAGGGGTTTTGTACGAGCAGTACTTC. The full variable domain, completed using reference TRBV7-9 and TRBJ2-7, is DTGVSQNPRHKITKRGQNVTFRCDPISEHNRLYWYRQTLGQGPEFLTYFQNEAQLEKSRLLSDRFSAERPKGSFSTLEIQRTEQGDSAMYLCASSPLTAGVLYEQYFGPGTRLTVT.